Following are 7 T cell receptor beta chains from one sample sequenced in a study of breast tumors, draining lymph nodes, adjacent tissues. TCRdb itself ran the multiplex PCR reads through MiXCR, one entry per CDR3 protein. Among 20,000 to 25,000 distinct CDR3 sequences listed, 32% were seen once. The sample was breast tumor tissue. These TCRs come from a female donor with breast cancer. Some clones in this sample may be carry-over from other donors' samples.

This chain connects TRBV27 to TRBJ1-5; a weak D match, TRBD1 (5 bases). Trimming shortened V by 6 bases and J by 6 bases, and 18 bases separated the two germline ends. CDR3 length: 15 amino acids. CDR1 and CDR2 (germline): MNHEY, SMNVEV (reference sequence). The CDR3 loop is CASSPSGGFSQPQHF. The CDR3 DNA reads TGTGCCAGCAGCCCCTCCGGGGGGTTCAGTCAGCCCCAGCATTTT.

The chain carries TRBV6-4 and TRBJ2-7; D not certain. CDR1 and CDR2 from the germline V gene are MRHNA and SNTAGT. V lost 4 bases to trimming and J lost 3 bases, with 10 bases between them. This CDR3 contains 13 residues. DNA of the CDR3: TGTGCCAGCAGTGGTGGACGGAACTACGAGCAGTACTTC. Translating gives CASSGGRNYEQYF.

This chain connects TRBV4-2 to TRBJ2-7, with a weak D call TRBD1 (5 bases). V lost 2 bases to trimming and J lost 4 bases, with 12 bases between them. The germline gives CDR1 LGHNA, CDR2 YNFKEQ. This CDR3 spans 14 amino acids. CDR3 sequence: CASSQQDTAYEQYF. The CDR3 nucleotides read TGTGCCAGCAGCCAACAGGACACGGCTTACGAGCAGTACTTC.

This clonotype appeared many times. V gene TRBV6-2 or TRBV6-3 combines with J gene TRBJ2-3, with D uncertain. The CDR3 length is 15 residues. The germline V gene encodes CDR1 MNHEY and CDR2 SVGEGT. Trimming shortened V by 6 bases and J by 0 bases, and 13 bases separated the two germline ends. CDR3 sequence: CASSLLHGSTDTQYF. The DNA of the CDR3 is TGTGCCAGCAGCCTACTCCACGGGAGCACAGATACGCAGTATTTT.

Points on this clonotype: Just one base apart from a much larger clone, this may be a read error. The chain recombines TRBV6-5 with TRBJ2-1, with no clear D. Trimming removed 4 bases at V and 12 bases at J, with 16 bases between. Germline assignment: CDR1 MNHEY and CDR2 SVGAGI. The CDR3 is 13 amino acids. CDR3 sequence (DNA): TGTGCCAGCAGTTCCGGGCTCGGCTCAGGGCAGTTCTTC. It codes for CASSSGLGSGQFF.

Comments on this clonotype: The germline gene is not matched at one end of the junction; a read error may be the cause. The genes are TRBV11-2 and TRBJ2-3; the D gene is possibly TRBD1 (6 bases). CDR1 SGHAT and CDR2 FQNNGV come from the germline V gene. CDR3 length: 15 amino acids. The CDR3 reads CASSPGTHSTDTRYF. The CDR3, as DNA: TGTGCCAGCAGCCCCGGGACACATAGCACAGATACGCGGTATTTT.

This clonotype is medium-sized in the sample. The chain joins TRBV2 to TRBJ2-7, with 8 nucleotides matching TRBD2. Per germline, CDR1 SNHLY and CDR2 FYNNEI. V dropped 2 bases and J dropped 2; count of bases not matched to a gene: 5. The CDR3 sequence is 15 residues long. Here the CDR3 DNA reads TGTGCCAGCAGTGAATTGACGGGAGGGCCCTACGAGCAGTACTTC. It is translated as CASSELTGGPYEQYF.